A selection of T cell receptor beta chains follows, all from one sample in a study of HIV-infected children after antiretroviral therapy interruption. TCRdb used MiXCR to reprocess the 3' RACE reads, holding one entry per CDR3 protein. The data show 15,000 to 16,000 distinct CDR3 sequences, with roughly 3.4% seen just once and roughly 5.1% held by the top ten. The source material was CD45RA+ CD4+ T cells from PBMCs, sampled from a donor given antiretroviral therapy, either interrupted or continuous. The source of these receptors is a child aged 2-17 years with HIV. The CDR3 runs from the conserved cysteine through the conserved F or W. D genes are given only for firm matches. The listing skips clone size in some rows; elsewhere it reads once, few, many or a size class.

clone size,CDR3 length,V gene,J gene,D gene,CDR3 protein,CDR3 DNA
many,14,TRBV20-1,TRBJ1-1,-,CSARDSRRNTEAFF,TGCAGTGCTAGGGACTCGAGGAGGAACACTGAAGCTTTCTTT
many,13,TRBV11-3,TRBJ2-1,TRBD2,CASSPTPTSAQFF,TGTGCCAGCAGCCCCACCCCTACTAGCGCGCAGTTCTTC
many,16,TRBV7-2,TRBJ2-7,TRBD1,CASSWTRGLDSYEQYF,TGTGCCAGCAGCTGGACCAGGGGGTTAGACTCCTACGAGCAGTACTTC
-,16,TRBV2,TRBJ2-1,TRBD1,CASRRTGARGRDEQFF,TGTGCCAGCAGGCGGACAGGGGCCCGCGGTCGGGATGAGCAGTTCTTC
many,15,TRBV7-2,TRBJ1-5,-,CASSLGPHSNQPQHF,TGTGCCAGCAGCTTAGGGCCCCACAGCAATCAGCCCCAGCATTTT
large,13,TRBV20-1,TRBJ2-1,-,CSASGSSYNEQFF,TGCAGTGCTAGCGGGTCCTCCTACAATGAGCAGTTCTTC
medium-sized,16,TRBV20-1,TRBJ2-3,-,CSARGRGLFSTDTQYF,TGCAGTGCTAGAGGTCGCGGGCTTTTCAGCACAGATACGCAGTATTTT
many,16,TRBV29-1,TRBJ1-1,TRBD1,CSATSRQGGMNTEAFF,TGCAGCGCAACCTCTCGACAGGGGGGGATGAACACTGAAGCTTTCTTT
many,14,TRBV12-3/TRBV12-4,TRBJ1-4,-,CASSFRRPNEKLFF,TGTGCCAGCAGTTTCCGCCGGCCTAATGAAAAACTGTTTTTT
many,12,TRBV30,TRBJ1-1,-,CAWSSRGTEAFF,TGTGCCTGGAGTTCCAGGGGAACTGAAGCTTTCTTT
many,15,TRBV11-3,TRBJ2-1,-,CASSLGLKWTNEQFF,TGTGCCAGCAGCTTAGGCCTGAAGTGGACCAATGAGCAGTTCTTC
many,14,TRBV7-8,TRBJ1-1,-,CASSLIQGYTEAFF,TGTGCCAGCAGCTTAATCCAGGGATACACTGAAGCTTTCTTT
-,13,TRBV10-3,TRBJ2-3,-,CAISLDLTDTQYF,TGTGCCATCAGCCTGGACCTCACAGATACGCAGTATTTT
many,19,TRBV28,TRBJ2-3,-,CASSLSRGAPHISTDTQYF,TGTGCCAGCAGTTTATCCCGGGGAGCCCCACACATAAGCACAGATACGCAGTATTTT
many,13,TRBV11-2,TRBJ2-5,-,CASSPGGGETQYF,TGTGCCAGCAGCCCAGGTGGGGGGGAGACCCAGTACTTC
many,16,TRBV3-1,TRBJ2-6,-,CASSQGTASGANVLTF,TGTGCCAGCAGCCAAGGGACGGCCTCTGGGGCCAACGTCCTGACTTTC
many,12,TRBV2,TRBJ1-1,-,CASSEVGTEAFF,TGTGCCAGCAGTGAAGTGGGGACTGAAGCTTTCTTT
many,12,TRBV20-1,TRBJ1-4,-,CSAITTNEKLFF,TGCAGTGCCATTACAACTAATGAAAAACTGTTTTTT
many,16,TRBV28,TRBJ2-7,TRBD1,CASSSQWDRELSVQYF,TGTGCCAGCAGTTCGCAGTGGGACAGGGAACTGTCGGTGCAGTACTTC
many,11,TRBV6-1,TRBJ2-7,-,CASIASYEQYF,TGTGCCAGCATAGCGTCCTACGAGCAGTACTTC
-,11,TRBV20-1,TRBJ2-5,-,CSAIPQETQYF,TGCAGTGCCATCCCCCAAGAGACCCAGTACTTC
medium-sized,17,TRBV21-1,TRBJ2-4,-,CASSPERTYLAKNIQYF,TGTGCCAGCAGCCCCGAGCGGACCTATTTAGCCAAAAACATTCAGTACTTC
-,16,TRBV20-1,TRBJ2-4,TRBD2,CSAPPGGGVAKNIQYF,TGCAGTGCCCCTCCGGGGGGTGGGGTAGCCAAAAACATTCAGTACTTC
many,15,TRBV2,TRBJ2-1,TRBD1,CASSENRGEENEQFF,TGTGCCAGCAGTGAAAACAGGGGCGAGGAAAATGAGCAGTTCTTC
many,10,TRBV29-1,TRBJ2-5,-,CSVKGETQYF,TGCAGCGTTAAAGGAGAGACCCAGTACTTC
many,16,TRBV19,TRBJ1-6,-,CASSIGTADYNSPLHF,TGTGCCAGTAGTATCGGGACGGCGGACTATAATTCACCCCTCCACTTT
many,13,TRBV18,TRBJ1-1,TRBD1,CASSPVSTGEAFF,TGTGCCAGCTCACCCGTTTCGACAGGGGAAGCTTTCTTT
many,12,TRBV5-1,TRBJ1-2,TRBD1,CASSATGDGYTF,TGCGCCAGCAGCGCTACAGGGGATGGCTACACCTTC
many,14,TRBV23-1,TRBJ1-1,-,CARQGGDVNTEAFF,TGCGCCAGGCAGGGAGGGGACGTGAACACTGAAGCTTTCTTT
-,15,TRBV7-6,TRBJ2-7,TRBD1,CASSFSGTGAGEQYF,TGTGCCAGCAGCTTTTCCGGGACAGGGGCCGGGGAGCAGTACTTC
medium-sized,15,TRBV5-1,TRBJ2-3,-,CASSLATVLTDTQYF,TGCGCCAGCAGCTTGGCCACGGTCCTCACAGATACGCAGTATTTT
medium-sized,12,TRBV5-1,TRBJ2-3,-,CASSTSTDTQYF,TGCGCCAGCAGCACTAGCACAGATACGCAGTATTTT
many,13,TRBV2,TRBJ2-1,TRBD1,CASRGQGRNEQFF,TGTGCCAGCAGAGGACAGGGGCGGAATGAGCAGTTCTTC
many,15,TRBV5-1,TRBJ2-5,TRBD1,CASSLAGQGRETQYF,TGCGCCAGCAGCTTGGCCGGACAGGGGCGAGAGACCCAGTACTTC
medium-sized,13,TRBV10-3,TRBJ1-1,-,CAISEEGFTEAFF,TGTGCCATCAGTGAGGAGGGCTTCACTGAAGCTTTCTTT
many,17,TRBV15,TRBJ1-4,-,CATSRDRVAGRNEKLFF,TGTGCCACCAGCAGAGATAGGGTCGCAGGCCGTAATGAAAAACTGTTTTTT
many,15,TRBV11-2,TRBJ1-6,-,CASSLGASYNSPLHF,TGTGCCAGCAGCTTGGGTGCTTCCTATAATTCACCCCTCCACTTT
-,12,TRBV12-3/TRBV12-4,TRBJ2-1,-,CASSFWGDEQFF,TGTGCCAGCAGTTTTTGGGGGGATGAGCAGTTCTTC
many,14,TRBV29-1,TRBJ1-2,-,CSVEYLLGNYGYTF,TGCAGCGTTGAATATCTCTTGGGTAACTATGGCTACACCTTC
many,14,TRBV2,TRBJ1-2,-,CASSGDRLFDGYTF,TGTGCCAGCAGTGGCGACAGGTTATTTGATGGCTACACCTTC
many,14,TRBV7-2,TRBJ1-2,TRBD1,CASSQGAGVYGYTF,TGTGCCAGCAGTCAGGGGGCGGGAGTCTATGGCTACACCTTC
many,14,TRBV19,TRBJ2-1,TRBD2,CASGTSGSVPEQFF,TGTGCCAGCGGGACTAGCGGGAGTGTTCCTGAGCAGTTCTTC
many,14,TRBV7-2,TRBJ1-4,TRBD1,CASSLRTGDEKLFF,TGTGCCAGCAGCTTAAGGACAGGAGATGAAAAACTGTTTTTT
many,13,TRBV20-1,TRBJ2-5,-,CSASGPEGETQYF,TGCAGTGCTAGTGGGCCGGAGGGCGAGACCCAGTACTTC
many,15,TRBV28,TRBJ2-7,TRBD1,CASSLARQGGGEQYF,TGTGCCAGCAGTTTAGCGCGACAGGGGGGTGGTGAGCAGTACTTC
many,14,TRBV7-8,TRBJ2-1,TRBD1,CASSLGDRVNEQFF,TGTGCCAGCAGCTTGGGGGACAGGGTCAATGAGCAGTTCTTC
medium-sized,15,TRBV20-1,TRBJ2-7,TRBD2,CSARGLAGVLSEQYF,TGCAGTGCTAGAGGACTAGCGGGAGTCCTATCCGAGCAGTACTTC
many,15,TRBV7-2,TRBJ2-3,-,CASSLVAGVTDTQYF,TGTGCCAGCAGCTTAGTGGCCGGGGTCACAGATACGCAGTATTTT
many,15,TRBV6-5,TRBJ2-2,-,CASSYSGTNTGELFF,TGTGCCAGCAGTTACTCGGGGACGAACACCGGGGAGCTGTTTTTT
many,13,TRBV7-9,TRBJ2-7,-,CASSFTDSYEQYF,TGTGCCAGCAGCTTCACAGACTCCTACGAGCAGTACTTC
many,16,TRBV28,TRBJ2-7,TRBD2,CASSLGGRGSSYEQYF,TGTGCCAGCAGTTTGGGAGGGCGGGGGAGCTCCTACGAGCAGTACTTC
many,17,TRBV12-3/TRBV12-4,TRBJ2-2,TRBD1,CASSPDRGRSGIGELFF,TGTGCCAGCAGTCCCGACAGGGGGAGAAGTGGGATCGGGGAGCTGTTTTTT
medium-sized,14,TRBV20-1,TRBJ2-3,-,CSAKGESRTDTQYF,TGCAGTGCTAAGGGGGAGAGTCGCACAGATACGCAGTATTTT
many,11,TRBV12-3/TRBV12-4,TRBJ2-4,-,CASSFGDIQYF,TGTGCCAGCAGTTTTGGGGACATTCAGTACTTC